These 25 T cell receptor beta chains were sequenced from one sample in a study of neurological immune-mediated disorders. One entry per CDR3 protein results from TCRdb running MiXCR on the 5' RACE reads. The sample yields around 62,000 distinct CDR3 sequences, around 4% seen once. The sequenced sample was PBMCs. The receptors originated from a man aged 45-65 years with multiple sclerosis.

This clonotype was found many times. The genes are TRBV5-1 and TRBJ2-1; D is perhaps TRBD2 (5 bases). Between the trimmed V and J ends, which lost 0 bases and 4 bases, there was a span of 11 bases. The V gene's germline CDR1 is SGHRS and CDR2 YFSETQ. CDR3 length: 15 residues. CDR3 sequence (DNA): TGCGCCAGCAGCTTGGCGGAGGTCTCGTACAATGAGCAGTTCTTC. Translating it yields CASSLAEVSYNEQFF.

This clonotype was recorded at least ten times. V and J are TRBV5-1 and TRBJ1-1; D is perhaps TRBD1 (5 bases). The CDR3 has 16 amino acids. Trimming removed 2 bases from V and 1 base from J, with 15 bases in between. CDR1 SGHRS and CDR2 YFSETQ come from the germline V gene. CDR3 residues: CASSLPKQAPNTEAFF. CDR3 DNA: TGCGCCAGCAGCTTACCGAAACAGGCGCCGAACACTGAAGCTTTCTTT. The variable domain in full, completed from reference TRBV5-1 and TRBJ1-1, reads KAGVTQTPRYLIKTRGQQVTLSCSPISGHRSVSWYQQTPGQGLQFLFEYFSETQRNKGNFPGRFSGRQFSNSRSEMNVSTLELGDSALYLCASSLPKQAPNTEAFFGQGTRLTVV.

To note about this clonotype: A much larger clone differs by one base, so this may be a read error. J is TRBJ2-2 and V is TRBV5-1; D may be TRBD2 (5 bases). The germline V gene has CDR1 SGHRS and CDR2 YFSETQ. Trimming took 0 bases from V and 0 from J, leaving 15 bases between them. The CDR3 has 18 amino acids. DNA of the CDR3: TGCGCCAGCAGCTTGGTAGCGTCAAAGAGTACGAACACCGGGGAGCTGTTTTTT. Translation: CASSLVASKSTNTGELFF.

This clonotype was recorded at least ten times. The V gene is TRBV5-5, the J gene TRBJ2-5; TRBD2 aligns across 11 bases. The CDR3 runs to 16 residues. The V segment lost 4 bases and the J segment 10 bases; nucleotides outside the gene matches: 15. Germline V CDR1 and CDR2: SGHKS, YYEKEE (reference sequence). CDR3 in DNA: TGTGCCAGCAGCATGGGGGTTAGCGGGAGGGCATTTGGCCAGTACTTC. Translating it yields CASSMGVSGRAFGQYF. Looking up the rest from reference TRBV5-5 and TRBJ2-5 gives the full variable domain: DAGVTQSPTHLIKTRGQQVTLRCSPISGHKSVSWYQQVLGQGPQFIFQYYEKEERGRGNFPDRFSARQFPNYSSELNVNALLLGDSALYLCASSMGVSGRAFGQYFGPGTRLLVL.

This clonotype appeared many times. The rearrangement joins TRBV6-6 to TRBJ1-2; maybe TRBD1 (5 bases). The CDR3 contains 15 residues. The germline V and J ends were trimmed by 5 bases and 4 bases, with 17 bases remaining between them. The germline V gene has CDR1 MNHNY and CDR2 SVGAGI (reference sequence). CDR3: CASSLARGQIYGYTF. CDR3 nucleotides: TGTGCCAGCAGTCTCGCTCGGGGCCAGATCTATGGCTACACCTTC.

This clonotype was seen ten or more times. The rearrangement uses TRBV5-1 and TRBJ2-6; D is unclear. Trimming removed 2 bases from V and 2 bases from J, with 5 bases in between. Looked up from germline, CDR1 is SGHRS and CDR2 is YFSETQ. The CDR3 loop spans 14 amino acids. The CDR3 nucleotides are TGCGCCAGCAGCTTAAATGCTGGGGCCAACGTCCTGACTTTC. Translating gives CASSLNAGANVLTF.

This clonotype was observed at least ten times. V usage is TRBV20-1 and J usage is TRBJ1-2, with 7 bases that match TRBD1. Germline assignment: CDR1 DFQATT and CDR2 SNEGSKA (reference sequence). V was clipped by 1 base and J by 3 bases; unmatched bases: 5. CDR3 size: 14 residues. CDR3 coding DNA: TGCAGTGCTAGAGTAGGACAGGAAGACTATGGCTACACCTTC. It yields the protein CSARVGQEDYGYTF.

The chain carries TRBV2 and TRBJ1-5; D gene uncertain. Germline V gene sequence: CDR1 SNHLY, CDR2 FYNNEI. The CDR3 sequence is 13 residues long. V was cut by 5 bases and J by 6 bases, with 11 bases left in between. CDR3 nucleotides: TGTGCCAGCAGTAAAATAAAATCTCAGCCCCAGCATTTT. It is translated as CASSKIKSQPQHF. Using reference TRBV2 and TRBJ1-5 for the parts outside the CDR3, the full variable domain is EPEVTQTPSHQVTQMGQEVILRCVPISNHLYFYWYRQILGQKVEFLVSFYNNEISEKSEIFDDQFSVERPDGSNFTLKIRSTKLEDSAMYFCASSKIKSQPQHFGDGTRLSIL.

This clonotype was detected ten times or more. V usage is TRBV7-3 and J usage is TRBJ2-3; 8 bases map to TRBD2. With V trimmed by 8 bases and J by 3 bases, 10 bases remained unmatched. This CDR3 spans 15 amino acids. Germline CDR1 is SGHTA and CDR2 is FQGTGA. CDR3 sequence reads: CASSPSGLETDTQYF. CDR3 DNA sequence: TGTGCCAGCTCACCCTCGGGACTAGAAACAGATACGCAGTATTTT. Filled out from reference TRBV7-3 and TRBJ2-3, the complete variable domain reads GAGVSQTPSNKVTEKGKYVELRCDPISGHTALYWYRQSLGQGPEFLIYFQGTGAADDSGLPNDRFFAVRPEGSVSTLKIQRTERGDSAVYLCASSPSGLETDTQYFGPGTRLTVL.

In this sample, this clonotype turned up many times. CDR3 nucleotides: TGCAGTGCCCCCCCCGGCGGGGGCCTCGGACATGAGCAGTTCTTC. Its translation is CSAPPGGGLGHEQFF. V and J are TRBV20-1 and TRBJ2-1; D may be TRBD2 (7 bases). Germline V gene lookup returns CDR1 DFQATT and CDR2 SNEGSKA (reference sequence). This CDR3 contains 15 residues. V lost 6 bases and J lost 8, with 23 bases in between.

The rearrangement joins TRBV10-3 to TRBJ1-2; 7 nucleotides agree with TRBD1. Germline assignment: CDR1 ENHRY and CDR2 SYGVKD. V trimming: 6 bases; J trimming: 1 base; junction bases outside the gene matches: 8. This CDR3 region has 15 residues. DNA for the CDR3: TGTGCCATCAGCCGGGACAGAGGAAATAACTATGGCTACACCTTC. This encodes CAISRDRGNNYGYTF.

CDR3 region: CASSQGIGYTF. CDR3 in DNA: TGTGCCAGCAGCCAAGGCATCGGCTACACCTTC. This chain uses TRBV3-1 with TRBJ1-2; D unclear. The CDR3 has 11 residues. Germline assignment: CDR1 LGHDT and CDR2 YNNKEL (reference sequence). V was shortened by 1 base and J by 8 bases, with 5 bases between the two germline ends.

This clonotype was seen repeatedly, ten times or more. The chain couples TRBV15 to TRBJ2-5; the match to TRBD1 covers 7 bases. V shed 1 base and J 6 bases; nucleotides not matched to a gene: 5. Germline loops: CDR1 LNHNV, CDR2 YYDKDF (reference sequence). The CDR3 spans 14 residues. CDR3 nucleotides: TGTGCCACCAGCAGAGGCAGGGGGATACAGACCCAGTACTTC. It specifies CATSRGRGIQTQYF.

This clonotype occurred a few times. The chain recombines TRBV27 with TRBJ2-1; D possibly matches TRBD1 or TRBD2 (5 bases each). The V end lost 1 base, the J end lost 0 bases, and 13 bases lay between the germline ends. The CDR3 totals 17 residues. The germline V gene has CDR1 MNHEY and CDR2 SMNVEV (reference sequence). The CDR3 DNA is TGTGCCAGCAGTTTATGGGGACGAGCTAGCTCCTACAATGAGCAGTTCTTC. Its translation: CASSLWGRASSYNEQFF.

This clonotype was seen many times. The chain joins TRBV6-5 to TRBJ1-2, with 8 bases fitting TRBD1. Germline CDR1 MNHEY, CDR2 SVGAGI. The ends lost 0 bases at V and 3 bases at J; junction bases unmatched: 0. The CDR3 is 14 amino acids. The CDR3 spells CASSYSTGDYGYTF. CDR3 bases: TGTGCCAGCAGTTACTCGACAGGGGACTATGGCTACACCTTC.

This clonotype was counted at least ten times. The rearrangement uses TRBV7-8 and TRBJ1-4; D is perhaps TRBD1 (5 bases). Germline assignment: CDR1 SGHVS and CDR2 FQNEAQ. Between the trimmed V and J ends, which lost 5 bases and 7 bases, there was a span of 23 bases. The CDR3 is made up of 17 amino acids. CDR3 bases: TGTGCCAGCAGCCACGCTGGGGCAGCAACGACGGGTGAAAAACTGTTTTTT. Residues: CASSHAGAATTGEKLFF.

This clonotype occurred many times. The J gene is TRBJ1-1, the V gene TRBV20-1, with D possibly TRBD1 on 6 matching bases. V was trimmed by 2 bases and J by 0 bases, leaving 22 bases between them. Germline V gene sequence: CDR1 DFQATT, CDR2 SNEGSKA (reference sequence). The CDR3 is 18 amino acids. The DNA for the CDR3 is TGCAGTGCTAGAACCCCAGCAAGAAGAGGGGGGATGAACACTGAAGCTTTCTTT. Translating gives CSARTPARRGGMNTEAFF.

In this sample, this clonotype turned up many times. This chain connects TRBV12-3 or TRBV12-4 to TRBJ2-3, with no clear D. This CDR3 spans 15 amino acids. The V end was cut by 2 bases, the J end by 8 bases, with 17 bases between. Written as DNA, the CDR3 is TGTGCCAGCAGTTTAACCCAGACGGGTAAGGGTACGCAGTATTTT. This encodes CASSLTQTGKGTQYF.

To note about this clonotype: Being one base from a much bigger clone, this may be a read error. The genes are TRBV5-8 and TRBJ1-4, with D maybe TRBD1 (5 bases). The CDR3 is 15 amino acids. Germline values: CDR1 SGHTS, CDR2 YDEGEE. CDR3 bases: TGTGCCAACAGCGACGTGACGAGGGGTAATGAAAAACTGTTTTTT. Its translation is CANSDVTRGNEKLFF. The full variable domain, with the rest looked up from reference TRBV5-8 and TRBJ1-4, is EAGVTQSPTHLIKTRGQQATLRCSPISGHTSVYWYQQALGLGLQFLLWYDEGEERNRGNFPPRFSGRQFPNYSSELNVNALELEDSALYLCANSDVTRGNEKLFFGSGTQLSVL.

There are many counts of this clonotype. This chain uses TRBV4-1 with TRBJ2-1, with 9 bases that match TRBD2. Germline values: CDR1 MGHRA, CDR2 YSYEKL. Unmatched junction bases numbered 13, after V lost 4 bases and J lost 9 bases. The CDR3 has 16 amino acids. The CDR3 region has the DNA TGCGCCAGCAGCCTGAAGGGGCGGGGGGGCCTTGGTGAGCAGTTCTTC. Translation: CASSLKGRGGLGEQFF.

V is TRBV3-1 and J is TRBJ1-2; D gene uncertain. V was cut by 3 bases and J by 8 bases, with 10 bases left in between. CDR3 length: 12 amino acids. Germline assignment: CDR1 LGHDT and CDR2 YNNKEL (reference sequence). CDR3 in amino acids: CASSHGRAGYTF. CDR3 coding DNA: TGTGCCAGCAGCCACGGGAGGGCAGGCTACACCTTC.

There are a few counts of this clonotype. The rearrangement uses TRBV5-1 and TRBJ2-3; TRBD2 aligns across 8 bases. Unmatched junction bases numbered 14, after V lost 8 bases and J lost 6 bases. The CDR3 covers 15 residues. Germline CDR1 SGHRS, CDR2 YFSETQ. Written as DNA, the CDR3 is TGCGCCAGTAGTTTCGGGGGGGGATTTAAGGATACGCAGTATTTT. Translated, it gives CASSFGGGFKDTQYF.

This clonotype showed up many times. For the CDR3, the DNA is TGCAGTGCTAGTGGCGGGGATAGCACAGATACGCAGTATTTT. Protein product: CSASGGDSTDTQYF. V and J are TRBV20-1 and TRBJ2-3, with D possibly TRBD2 on 6 matching bases. Germline V lookup: CDR1 DFQATT, CDR2 SNEGSKA (reference sequence). The CDR3 length is 14 residues. V lost 3 bases to trimming and J lost 0 bases, with 10 bases between them.

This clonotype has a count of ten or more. The CDR3 sequence: CASKALAAYNEQFF. In DNA, the CDR3 is TGTGCCAGCAAAGCTCTAGCGGCCTACAATGAGCAGTTCTTC. This chain joins TRBV2 and TRBJ2-1, with 7 bases matching TRBD2. V dropped 7 bases and J dropped 2; count of bases not matched to a gene: 5. This CDR3 has 14 residues. Germline V gene sequence: CDR1 SNHLY, CDR2 FYNNEI.

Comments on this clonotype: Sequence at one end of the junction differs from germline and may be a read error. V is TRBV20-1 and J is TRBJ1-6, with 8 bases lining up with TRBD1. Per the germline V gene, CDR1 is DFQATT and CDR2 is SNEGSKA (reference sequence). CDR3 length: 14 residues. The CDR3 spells CSAVRGLDNSPLNF. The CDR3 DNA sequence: TGCAGTGCGGTCAGGGGGCTGGATAATTCACCCCTCAACTTT.